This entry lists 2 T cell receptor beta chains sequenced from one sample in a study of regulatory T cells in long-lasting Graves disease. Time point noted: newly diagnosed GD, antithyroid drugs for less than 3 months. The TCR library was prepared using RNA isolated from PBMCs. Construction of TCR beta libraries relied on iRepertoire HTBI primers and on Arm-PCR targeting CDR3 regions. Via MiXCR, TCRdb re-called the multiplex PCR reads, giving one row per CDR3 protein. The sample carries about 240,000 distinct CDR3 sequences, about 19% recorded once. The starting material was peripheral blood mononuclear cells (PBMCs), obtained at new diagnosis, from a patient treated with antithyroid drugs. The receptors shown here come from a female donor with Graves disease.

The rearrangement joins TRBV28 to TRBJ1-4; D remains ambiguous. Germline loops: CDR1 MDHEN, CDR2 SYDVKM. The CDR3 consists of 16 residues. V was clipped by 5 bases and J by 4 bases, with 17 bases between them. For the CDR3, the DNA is TGTGCCAGCAGTCCCGCCGCAGTGGCTAATAATGAAAAACTGTTTTTT. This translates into CASSPAAVANNEKLFF.

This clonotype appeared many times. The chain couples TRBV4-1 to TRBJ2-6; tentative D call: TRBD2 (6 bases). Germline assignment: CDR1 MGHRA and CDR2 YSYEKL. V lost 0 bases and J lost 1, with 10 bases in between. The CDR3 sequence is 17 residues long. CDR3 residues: CASSQEAEGSGANVLTF. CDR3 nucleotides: TGCGCCAGCAGCCAAGAAGCGGAGGGTTCTGGGGCCAACGTCCTGACTTTC.